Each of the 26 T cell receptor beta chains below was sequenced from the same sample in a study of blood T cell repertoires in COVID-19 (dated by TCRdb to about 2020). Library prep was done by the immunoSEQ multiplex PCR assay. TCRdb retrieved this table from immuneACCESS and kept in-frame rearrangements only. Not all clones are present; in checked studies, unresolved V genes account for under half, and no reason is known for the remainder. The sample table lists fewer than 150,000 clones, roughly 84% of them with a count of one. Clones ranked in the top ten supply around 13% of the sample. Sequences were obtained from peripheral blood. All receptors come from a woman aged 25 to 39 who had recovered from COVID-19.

In DNA form, the CDR3 reads TGTGCCAGCAGCGTAGCTCAGCGGGGGGTATACGAGCAGTACTTC. Its protein is CASSVAQRGVYEQYF. This chain joins TRBV9 and TRBJ2-7; 9 nucleotides match TRBD2. Trimming cost V 0 bases and J 4 bases; bases outside gene matches: 5. The CDR3 is made up of 15 amino acids. Germline V lookup: CDR1 SGDLS, CDR2 YYNGEE.

The CDR3 protein is CASIEGTGNEKLFF. The CDR3 region has the DNA TGTGCCAGCATCGAAGGGACAGGGAATGAAAAACTGTTTTTT. The chain has TRBV6-5 and TRBJ1-4, with 9 bases fitting TRBD1. Per the germline V gene, CDR1 is MNHEY and CDR2 is SVGAGI. The CDR3 is 14 amino acids. The V gene end was trimmed by 7 bases and the J gene end by 5 bases; junction bases not matched to a gene: 5.

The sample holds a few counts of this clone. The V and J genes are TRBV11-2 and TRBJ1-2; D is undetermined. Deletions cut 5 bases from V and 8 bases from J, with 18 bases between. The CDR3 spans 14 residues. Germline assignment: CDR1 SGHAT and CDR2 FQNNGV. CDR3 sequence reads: CASSPAPSTRGYTF. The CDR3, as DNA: TGTGCCAGCAGCCCTGCACCCAGCACCAGGGGCTACACCTTC. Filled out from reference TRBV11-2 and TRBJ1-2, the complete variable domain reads EAGVAQSPRYKIIEKRQSVAFWCNPISGHATLYWYQQILGQGPKLLIQFQNNGVVDDSQLPKDRFSAERLKGVDSTLKIQPAKLEDSAVYLCASSPAPSTRGYTFGSGTRLTVV.

The CDR3 protein is CASSLTGLNSPLHF. The DNA of the CDR3 is TGTGCCAGCAGCTTGACAGGGCTGAATTCACCCCTCCACTTT. The chain recombines TRBV5-4 with TRBJ1-6; TRBD1 might be the D (6 bases). Between the trimmed V and J ends, which lost 1 base and 7 bases, there was a span of 9 bases. Germline lookup yields CDR1 SGHNT and CDR2 YYREEE (reference sequence). CDR3 length: 14 amino acids.

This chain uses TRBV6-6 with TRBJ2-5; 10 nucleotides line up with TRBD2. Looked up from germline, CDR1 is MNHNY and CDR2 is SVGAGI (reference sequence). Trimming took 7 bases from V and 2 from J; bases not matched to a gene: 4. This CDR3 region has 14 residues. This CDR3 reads CASNLAGVQETQYF. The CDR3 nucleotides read TGTGCCAGCAACCTAGCGGGAGTACAAGAGACCCAGTACTTC.

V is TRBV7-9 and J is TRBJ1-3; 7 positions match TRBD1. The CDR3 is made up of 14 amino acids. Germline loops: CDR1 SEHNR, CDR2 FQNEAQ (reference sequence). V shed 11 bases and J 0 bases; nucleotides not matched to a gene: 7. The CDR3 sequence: CAHPGTDSGNTIYF. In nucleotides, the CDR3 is TGTGCCCATCCCGGGACAGACTCTGGAAACACCATATATTTT.

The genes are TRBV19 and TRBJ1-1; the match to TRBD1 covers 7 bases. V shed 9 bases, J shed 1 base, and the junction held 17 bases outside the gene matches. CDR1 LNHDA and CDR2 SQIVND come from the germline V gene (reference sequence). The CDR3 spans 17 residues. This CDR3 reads CASSRGDRLLKNTEAFF. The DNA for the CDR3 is TGTGCCAGCTCCCGTGGGGACAGACTTTTAAAGAACACTGAAGCTTTCTTT.

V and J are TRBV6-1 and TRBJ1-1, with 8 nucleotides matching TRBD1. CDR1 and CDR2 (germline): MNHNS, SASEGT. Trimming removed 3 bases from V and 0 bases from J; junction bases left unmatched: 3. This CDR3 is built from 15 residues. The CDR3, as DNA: TGTGCCAGCAGTGATCCAGGGGGCGTGAACACTGAAGCTTTCTTT. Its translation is CASSDPGGVNTEAFF.

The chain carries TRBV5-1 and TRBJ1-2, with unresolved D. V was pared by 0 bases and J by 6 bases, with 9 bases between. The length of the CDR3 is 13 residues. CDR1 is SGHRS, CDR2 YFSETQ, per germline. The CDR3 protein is CASSLEAANGYTF. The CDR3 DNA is TGCGCCAGCAGCTTGGAGGCGGCGAATGGCTACACCTTC.

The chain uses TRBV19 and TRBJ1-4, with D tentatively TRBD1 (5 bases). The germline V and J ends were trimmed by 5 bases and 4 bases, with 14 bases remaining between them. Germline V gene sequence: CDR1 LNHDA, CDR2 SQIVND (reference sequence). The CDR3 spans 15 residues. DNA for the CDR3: TGTGCCAGTAGTCAGGCGGACAAACTTAATGAAAAACTGTTTTTT. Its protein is CASSQADKLNEKLFF.

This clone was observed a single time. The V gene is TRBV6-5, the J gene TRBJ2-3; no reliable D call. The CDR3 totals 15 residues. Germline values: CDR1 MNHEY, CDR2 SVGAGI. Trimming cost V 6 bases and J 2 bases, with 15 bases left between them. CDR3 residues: CASSRDLYNTDTQYF. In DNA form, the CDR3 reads TGTGCCAGCAGCCGTGACTTATACAACACAGATACGCAGTATTTT.

DNA for the CDR3: TGTGCCAGTAGAATCGTCGACAGGGCGGGAGAGACCCAGTACTTC. It codes for CASRIVDRAGETQYF. The chain couples TRBV19 to TRBJ2-5; 7 bases agree with TRBD1. The V segment lost 6 bases and the J segment 4 bases; nucleotides outside the gene matches: 11. Germline assignment: CDR1 LNHDA and CDR2 SQIVND (reference sequence). This CDR3 region has 15 residues.

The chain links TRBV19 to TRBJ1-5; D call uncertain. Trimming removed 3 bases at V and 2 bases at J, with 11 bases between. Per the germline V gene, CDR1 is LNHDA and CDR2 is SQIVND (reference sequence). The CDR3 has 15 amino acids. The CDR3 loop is CASSIPGSGNQPQHF. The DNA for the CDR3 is TGTGCCAGTAGTATCCCAGGTTCCGGCAATCAGCCCCAGCATTTT.

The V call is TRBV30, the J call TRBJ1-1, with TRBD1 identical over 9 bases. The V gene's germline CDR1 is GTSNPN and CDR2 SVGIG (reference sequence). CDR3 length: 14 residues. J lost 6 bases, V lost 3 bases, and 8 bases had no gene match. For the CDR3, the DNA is TGTGCCTGGAGCGGACAGGGGATGATCCCTGAAGCTTTCTTT. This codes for CAWSGQGMIPEAFF.

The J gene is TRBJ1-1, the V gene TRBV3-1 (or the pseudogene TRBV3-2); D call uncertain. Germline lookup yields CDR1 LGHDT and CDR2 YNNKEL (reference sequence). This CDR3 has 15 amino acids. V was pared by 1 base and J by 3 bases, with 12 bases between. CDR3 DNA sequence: TGTGCCAGCAGCCAAGGGCCGGGCGGGGACACTGAAGCTTTCTTT. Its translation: CASSQGPGGDTEAFF.

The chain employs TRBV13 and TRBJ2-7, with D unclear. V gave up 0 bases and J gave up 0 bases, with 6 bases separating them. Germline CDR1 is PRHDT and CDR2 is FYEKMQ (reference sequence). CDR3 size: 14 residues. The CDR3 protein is CASSLGQDSYEQYF. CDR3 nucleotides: TGTGCCAGCAGCTTAGGGCAGGACTCCTACGAGCAGTACTTC. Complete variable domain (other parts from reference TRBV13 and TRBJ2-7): AAGVIQSPRHLIKEKRETATLKCYPIPRHDTVYWYQQGPGQDPQFLISFYEKMQSDKGSIPDRFSAQQFSDYHSELNMSSLELGDSALYFCASSLGQDSYEQYFGPGTRLTVT.

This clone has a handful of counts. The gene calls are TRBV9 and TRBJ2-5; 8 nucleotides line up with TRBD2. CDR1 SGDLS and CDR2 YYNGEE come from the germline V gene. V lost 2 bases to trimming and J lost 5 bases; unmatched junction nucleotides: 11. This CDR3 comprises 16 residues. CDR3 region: CASSVDPGLGRETQYF. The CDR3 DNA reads TGTGCCAGCAGCGTGGACCCGGGACTAGGGAGGGAGACCCAGTACTTC.

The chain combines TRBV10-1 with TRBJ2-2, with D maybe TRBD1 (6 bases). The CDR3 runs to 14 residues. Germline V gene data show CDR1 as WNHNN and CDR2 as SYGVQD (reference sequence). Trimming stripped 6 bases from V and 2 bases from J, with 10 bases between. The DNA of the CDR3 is TGCGCCAGCAGATCGGACAGAAACACCGGGGAGCTGTTTTTT. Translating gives CASRSDRNTGELFF.

The CDR3 region has the DNA TGTGCCAGCAGCGTAGTAGGGGATTCACCCCTCCACTTT. Protein sequence: CASSVVGDSPLHF. The chain uses TRBV9 and TRBJ1-6, with a tentative D call TRBD1 (5 bases). The CDR3 consists of 13 residues. The ends were cut back, 0 bases at V and 8 bases at J, with 6 bases in the middle. Germline V gene lookup returns CDR1 SGDLS and CDR2 YYNGEE.

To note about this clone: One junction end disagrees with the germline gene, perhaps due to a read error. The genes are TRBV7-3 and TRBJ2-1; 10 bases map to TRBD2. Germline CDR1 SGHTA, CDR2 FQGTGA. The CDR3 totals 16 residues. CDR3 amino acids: CASSLLAGDPSNEQFF. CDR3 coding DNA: TGTGCCAGCAGCCTCCTAGCGGGGGACCCTAGCAATGAACAGTTCTTC.

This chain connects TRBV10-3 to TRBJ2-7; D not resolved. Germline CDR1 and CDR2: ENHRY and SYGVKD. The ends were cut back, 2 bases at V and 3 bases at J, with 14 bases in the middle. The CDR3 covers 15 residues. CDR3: CAISEGALQNYEQYF. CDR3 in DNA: TGTGCCATCAGTGAGGGAGCACTACAAAACTACGAGCAGTACTTC.

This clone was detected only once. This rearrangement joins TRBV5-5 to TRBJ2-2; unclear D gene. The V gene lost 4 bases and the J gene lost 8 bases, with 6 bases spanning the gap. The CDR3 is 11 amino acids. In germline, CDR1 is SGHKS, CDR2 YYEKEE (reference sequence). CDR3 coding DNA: TGTGCCAGCAGCCGTTCGGGGGAGCTGTTTTTT. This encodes CASSRSGELFF.

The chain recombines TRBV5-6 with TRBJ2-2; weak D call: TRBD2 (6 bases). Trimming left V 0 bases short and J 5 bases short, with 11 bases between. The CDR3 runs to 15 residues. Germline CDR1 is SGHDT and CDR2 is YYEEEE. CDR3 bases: TGTGCCAGCAGCTTGGGGGGACTCCTTACCGGGGAGCTGTTTTTT. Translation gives CASSLGGLLTGELFF.

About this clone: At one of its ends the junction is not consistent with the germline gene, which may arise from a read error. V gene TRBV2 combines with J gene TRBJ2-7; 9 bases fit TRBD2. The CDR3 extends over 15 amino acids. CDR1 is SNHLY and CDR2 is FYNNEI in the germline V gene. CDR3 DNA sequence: TGTGCCAGCAGGGACTTTAGCGGGAGCTCCAACGAGCAGTACTTC. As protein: CASRDFSGSSNEQYF.

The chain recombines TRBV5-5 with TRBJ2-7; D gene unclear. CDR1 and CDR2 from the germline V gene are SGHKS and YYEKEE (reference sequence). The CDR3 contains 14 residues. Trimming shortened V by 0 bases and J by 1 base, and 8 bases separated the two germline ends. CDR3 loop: CASSLVSGSYEQYF. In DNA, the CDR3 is TGTGCCAGCAGCTTGGTGTCGGGTTCCTACGAGCAGTACTTC. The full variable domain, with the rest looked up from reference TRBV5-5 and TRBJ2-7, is DAGVTQSPTHLIKTRGQQVTLRCSPISGHKSVSWYQQVLGQGPQFIFQYYEKEERGRGNFPDRFSARQFPNYSSELNVNALLLGDSALYLCASSLVSGSYEQYFGPGTRLTVT.

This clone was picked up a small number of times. The chain's CDR3 is CASSLDRDSEAFF. CDR3 sequence (DNA): TGCGCCAGCAGCTTGGACCGGGACAGTGAAGCTTTCTTT. The V and J genes are TRBV5-1 and TRBJ1-1, with 7 bases matching TRBD1. The germline CDR1 and CDR2 sequences are SGHRS and YFSETQ. This CDR3 is built from 13 residues. The trim removed 0 bases at V and 7 bases at J, leaving 3 bases unmatched.